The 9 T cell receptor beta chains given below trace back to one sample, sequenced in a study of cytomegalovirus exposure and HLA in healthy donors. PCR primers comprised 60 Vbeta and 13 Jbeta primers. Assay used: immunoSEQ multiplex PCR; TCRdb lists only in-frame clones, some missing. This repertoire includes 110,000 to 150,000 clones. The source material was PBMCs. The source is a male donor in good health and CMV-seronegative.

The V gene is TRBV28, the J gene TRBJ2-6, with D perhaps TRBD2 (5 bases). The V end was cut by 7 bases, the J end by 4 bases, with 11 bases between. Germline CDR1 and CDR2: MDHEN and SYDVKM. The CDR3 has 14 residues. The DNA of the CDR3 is TGTGCCAGCAAAGAGGGATCAGGGGCCAACGTCCTGACTTTC. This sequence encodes CASKEGSGANVLTF.

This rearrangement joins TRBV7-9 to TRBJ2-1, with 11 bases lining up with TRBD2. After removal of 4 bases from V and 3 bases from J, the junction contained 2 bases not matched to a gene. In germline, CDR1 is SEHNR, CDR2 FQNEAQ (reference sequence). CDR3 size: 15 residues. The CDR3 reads CASSSGTSGYNEQFF. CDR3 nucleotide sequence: TGTGCCAGCAGCTCCGGGACTAGCGGCTACAATGAGCAGTTCTTC.

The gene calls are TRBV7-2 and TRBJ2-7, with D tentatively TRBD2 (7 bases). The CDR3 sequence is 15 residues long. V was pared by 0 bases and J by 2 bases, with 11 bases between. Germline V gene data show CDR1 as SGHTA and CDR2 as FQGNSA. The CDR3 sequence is CASSLATGGTYEQYF. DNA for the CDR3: TGTGCCAGCAGCTTAGCGACGGGGGGCACCTACGAGCAGTACTTC. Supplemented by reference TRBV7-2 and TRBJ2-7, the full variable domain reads GAGVSQSPSNKVTEKGKDVELRCDPISGHTALYWYRQSLGQGLEFLIYFQGNSAPDKSGLPSDRFSAERTGGSVSTLTIQRTQQEDSAVYLCASSLATGGTYEQYFGPGTRLTVT.

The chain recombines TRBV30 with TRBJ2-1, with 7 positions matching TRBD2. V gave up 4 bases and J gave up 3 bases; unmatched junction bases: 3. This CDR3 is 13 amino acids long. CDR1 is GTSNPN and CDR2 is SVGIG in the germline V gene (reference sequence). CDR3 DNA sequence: TGTGCCTGGACCCGGGGGGTCTACAATGAGCAGTTCTTC. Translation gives CAWTRGVYNEQFF.

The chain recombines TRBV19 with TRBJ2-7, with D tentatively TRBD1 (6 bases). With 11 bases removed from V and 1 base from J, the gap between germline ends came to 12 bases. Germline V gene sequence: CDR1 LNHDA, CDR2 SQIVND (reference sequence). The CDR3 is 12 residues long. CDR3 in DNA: TGTGCCTCGCAGGGGATTTCCTACGAGCAGTACTTC. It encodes CASQGISYEQYF.

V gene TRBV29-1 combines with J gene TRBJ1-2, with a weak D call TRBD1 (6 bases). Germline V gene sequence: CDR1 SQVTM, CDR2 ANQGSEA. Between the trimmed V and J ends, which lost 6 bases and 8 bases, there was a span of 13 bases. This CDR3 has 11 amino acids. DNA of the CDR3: TGCAGCGTCACAGGGATGCGCGGCTACACCTTC. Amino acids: CSVTGMRGYTF.

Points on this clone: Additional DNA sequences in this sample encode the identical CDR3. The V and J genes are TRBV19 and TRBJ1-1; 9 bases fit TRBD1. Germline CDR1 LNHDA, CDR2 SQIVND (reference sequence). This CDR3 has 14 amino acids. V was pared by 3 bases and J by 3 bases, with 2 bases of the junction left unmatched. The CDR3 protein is CASSIRTGDTEAFF. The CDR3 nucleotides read TGTGCCAGTAGTATTCGGACAGGGGACACTGAAGCTTTCTTT.

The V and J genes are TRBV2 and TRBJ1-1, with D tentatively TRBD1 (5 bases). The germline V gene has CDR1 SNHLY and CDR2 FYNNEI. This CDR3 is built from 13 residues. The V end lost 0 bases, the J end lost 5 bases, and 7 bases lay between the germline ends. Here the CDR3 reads CASSEARQTEAFF. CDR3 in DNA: TGTGCCAGCAGTGAAGCGAGACAGACTGAAGCTTTCTTT.

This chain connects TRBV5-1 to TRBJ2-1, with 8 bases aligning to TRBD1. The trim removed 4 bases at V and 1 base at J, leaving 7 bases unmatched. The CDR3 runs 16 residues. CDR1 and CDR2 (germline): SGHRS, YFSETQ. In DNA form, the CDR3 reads TGCGCCAGCAGCAGAGGTTGGACAGGGTCCTACAATGAGCAGTTCTTC. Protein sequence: CASSRGWTGSYNEQFF.